The following is a T cell receptor beta chain sequence with its context. This clonotype has a count of ten or more. Its antigen is not yet known. No qualities accompany the bases; no much larger clone lies one base away. cDNA was synthesized by template-switch 5'RACE using a primer carrying a 10-nucleotide random unique molecular identifier by which each TCR transcript was tagged. Every sequencing run covered 15-18 subjects and yielded more than 160 million TCR-beta sequences. The RNeasy kit was used to extract total RNA. The KAPA Real-time Library Amplification kit was used to amplify TCR-beta VDJ regions with primers targeting the TCR constant region and the 5'RACE anchor. Sample indexes and Illumina adaptors were added in a first PCR, and a second PCR then increased library yield. After Ampure bead purification, the TCR product of roughly 650 bp was size-selected on a 2% E-gel SizeSelection system. Before pooling, libraries had their quality checked on a Bioanalyzer, their concentration measured with Qubit, and their quantity determined with the Kapa Library Quantification kit. Paired-end 2 x 150 bp sequencing of the libraries was performed on an Illumina HiSeq 2500. To increase sequence diversity, about 25-31% phiX was spiked into each library pool. As for how the authors treated the data: The UMI-based MiGEC pipeline processed quality-filtered reads and removed over 75% of raw TCR sequences during error correction. IMGT germline references were used for alignment of VDJ genes, and clonotypes were defined by a unique CDR3 amino acid sequence together with V-J genes. Clonal expansion, Shannon diversity, and CDR3 relatedness (CalcPairwiseDistances, ClusterSamples) were evaluated with VDJtools, and phylogenetic trees were built with CLCbio workbench. A clone was classed as expanded if it had 8 or more unique UMIs, a cutoff based on coefficient-of-variation modelling across technical triplicates. TCRdb reworked the public reads: Q25 trimming with fastp, MiXCR clone assembly, productive beta chains retained. Rows with a matching CDR3 protein are joined into one entry that keeps the most common DNA and genes. These V and J calls rely on TCRdb rather than the paper's analysis. Within this sample are more than 45,000 distinct CDR3 sequences, with around 4.4% of them counted one time only. Around 2.8% of the sample is taken by the ten largest.

For the unsorted PBMC libraries, 2 million PBMCs were stored in RNAlater at -80 degrees C until RNA extraction and were used to generate the libraries. The multiple sclerosis patients were enrolled in a US clinical protocol that used magnetic resonance imaging to evaluate disease progression. Peripheral blood was subjected to Ficoll-Hypaque density gradient centrifugation to isolate PBMCs, which were then cryopreserved in liquid nitrogen. The sample belongs to a study of neurological immune-mediated disorders (dated by TCRdb to the late 2010s). About the investigation overall: Among the approximately 34 multiple sclerosis patients, relapsing-remitting MS was present in some 31 and secondary progressive MS was present in 3. The study compared peripheral blood TCR-beta repertoires of HTLV-I-associated myelopathy (HAM/TSP) patients, multiple sclerosis patients and healthy controls using UMI-based sequencing. The roughly 100 TCR-beta libraries covered PBMC samples along with longitudinal samples, technical triplicates, and paired sorted CD4+ and CD8+ T-cell subsets. The cohort comprised roughly 69 subjects: roughly 15 HAM/TSP patients, some 34 multiple sclerosis patients and 20 healthy controls.

The CDR3 starts with the cysteine, ends with the phenylalanine, and has 16 residues. The entry retains the CDR3 DNA only, 48 bases that are in frame from base 1. The CDR1 and CDR2 encoded by the germline V gene are MNHEY and SVGAGI. The germline V and J ends show losses of 6 bases and 2 bases respectively, and no gene match explains 8 bases of the junction. The paper's findings and limits, for the study overall: The MS cluster was not associated with any clinical or MRI features, and the authors stated that larger cohorts are needed. No identical CDR3 amino acid sequences were shared among expanded clones across subjects, suggesting private TCR-beta repertoires in all groups. The highest TCR clonal expansion was observed in HAM/TSP patients, whereas the lowest was observed in MS patients, even when compared with healthy controls. Repertoires from 18 of 34 MS patients were grouped by phylogenetic analysis into a cluster of related CDR3 sequences, suggesting a possible repertoire-level signature.

This receptor was obtained from a man aged 50-59 years with multiple sclerosis. The sequenced sample consisted of PBMCs. The V and J segments used are TRBV6-5 and TRBJ1-5, with 9 bases matching TRBD1. The nucleotide sequence reads as follows: TGTGCCAGCAGGTCTCTGGGACAGGGCGGCAATCAGCCCCAGCATTTT. Protein translation: CASRSLGQGGNQPQHF.